The 7 T cell receptor beta chains below were found in one sample sequenced in a study of OX40 agonist ivuxolimab in advanced cancers. The protocol was immunoSEQ multiplex PCR, while the TCRdb copy is restricted to in-frame clones and leaves out a portion. The sample shows some 68,000 clones, about 89% of them seen only once. The sample consisted of CD4+ or CD8+ T cells sorted from blood, taken in a trial of the OX40 agonist ivuxolimab. The receptors here all came from an adult with an advanced solid tumor such as melanoma, head and neck, liver or kidney cancer.

The J gene is TRBJ2-5, the V gene TRBV28, with 7 bases fitting TRBD2. With 5 bases clipped from V and 4 bases from J, the junction kept 10 bases outside the gene matches. Germline CDR1 MDHEN, CDR2 SYDVKM. This CDR3 spans 15 amino acids. As DNA, the CDR3 is TGTGCCAGCAGTGGCCTCGGCAGGGAGGGAGAGACCCAGTACTTC. Its translation is CASSGLGREGETQYF.

The rearrangement joins TRBV6-1 to TRBJ2-3; D is unclear. The germline V gene encodes CDR1 MNHNS and CDR2 SASEGT. This CDR3 spans 15 amino acids. V was shortened by 2 bases and J by 4 bases, with 13 bases between the two germline ends. CDR3 nucleotides: TGTGCCAGCAGTGAAAGTATGAGTGGGGCAGATACGCAGTATTTT. Protein: CASSESMSGADTQYF.

The chain recombines TRBV5-1 with TRBJ2-7; 13 nucleotides line up with TRBD2. This CDR3 has 16 residues. Germline V lookup: CDR1 SGHRS, CDR2 YFSETQ. Losses at the gene ends were 4 bases for V and 3 bases for J; bases not matched to a gene: 7. The chain's CDR3 is CASSSGLAGALYEQYF. The CDR3 nucleotides read TGCGCCAGCAGCAGCGGACTAGCGGGAGCCCTCTACGAGCAGTACTTC.

In DNA, the CDR3 is TGTGCCAGCAGCTTGGGCCGGGGAGACGAGAGCTCCTATAATTCACCCCTCCACTTT. Its protein product is CASSLGRGDESSYNSPLHF. The V call is TRBV5-4, the J call TRBJ1-6; D is ambiguous. The CDR3 runs 19 residues. The V end was cut by 0 bases, the J end by 0 bases, with 16 bases between. Per germline, CDR1 SGHNT and CDR2 YYREEE (reference sequence).

The chain has TRBV5-8 and TRBJ1-5; maybe TRBD1 (6 bases). Germline loops: CDR1 SGHTS, CDR2 YDEGEE. The ends were cut back, 3 bases at V and 0 bases at J, with 10 bases in the middle. CDR3 size: 15 residues. CDR3 in amino acids: CASSSGAYSNQPQHF. The CDR3 DNA reads TGTGCCAGCAGCTCAGGGGCCTATAGCAATCAGCCCCAGCATTTT.

The genes are TRBV5-1 and TRBJ2-5; a possible D gene is TRBD2 (5 bases). V was pared by 0 bases and J by 1 base, with 16 bases between. This CDR3 has 17 residues. Germline V gene data show CDR1 as SGHRS and CDR2 as YFSETQ. The CDR3 nucleotides read TGCGCCAGCAGCTTGGGGCAAATAAGCGGCGGCCAAGAGACCCAGTACTTC. Translation gives CASSLGQISGGQETQYF.

The chain joins TRBV6-5 to TRBJ2-7; TRBD1 is a possible D gene (6 bases). The V gene's germline CDR1 is MNHEY and CDR2 SVGAGI. This CDR3 is built from 15 residues. The V end lost 5 bases, the J end lost 0 bases, and 14 bases lay between the germline ends. The CDR3 region has the DNA TGTGCCAGCAGTCCAGGGGATATAGGCTCCTACGAGCAGTACTTC. Protein: CASSPGDIGSYEQYF.